This TCR beta chain was sequenced in a study of blood T cell repertoires in COVID-19. The V end lost 4 bases, the J end lost 4 bases, and 4 bases lay between the germline ends. From germline, CDR1 is SGHAT and CDR2 FQNNGV. This CDR3 spans 11 amino acids. TCRdb's table, derived via immunoSEQ multiplex PCR, lists solely in-frame clones and lacks some. The table has 280,000 or so clones, approximately 88% seen once. This sequence joins TRBV11-2 and TRBJ2-5; D is unclear. The source material was peripheral blood. This clonotype originated in a man aged 18 to 29 with active or convalescent COVID-19. The CDR3 nucleotides are TGTGCCAGCAGCTCGAGAGAGACCCAGTACTTC. Protein product: CASSSRETQYF.